This T cell receptor beta chain is drawn from a study of response to subunit inactivated influenza vaccine. TCRdb reprocessed the RT-PCR reads with MiXCR, giving one entry per CDR3 protein. This sample has over 150,000 distinct CDR3 sequences, with roughly 8.7% found just once. The germline V gene encodes CDR1 MNHNS and CDR2 SASEGT. This CDR3 region has 16 residues. J was trimmed by 9 bases and V by 5 bases; bases with no gene match: 7. This clonotype showed up many times. The gene calls are TRBV6-1 and TRBJ2-1, with TRBD2 identical over 16 bases. The material was non-naive T cells sorted from PBMCs, obtained on the day of vaccination. This clonotype was sampled from a man aged 50-60 years who received an inactivated influenza vaccine. This CDR3 reads CASSTLGTSGRVEQFF. CDR3 bases: TGTGCCAGCAGTACCCTCGGGACTAGCGGGAGGGTTGAGCAGTTCTTC.